The T cell receptor (beta chain) described here comes from a study of OX40 agonist ivuxolimab in advanced cancers. There are 13 residues in the CDR3. Germline loops: CDR1 MNHEY, CDR2 SVGAGI. The ends were cut back, 10 bases at V and 5 bases at J, with 14 bases in the middle. About this clone itself: Its target is unknown.

Study-wide results and limits: Mean expanded clone counts were higher in CD8+ than CD4+ T cells.

Only in-frame clones appear in the TCRdb table, and some are missing; sequencing was by immunoSEQ multiplex PCR. The data hold some 72,000 clones, with 85% to 95% observed a single time. The chain joins TRBV6-5 to TRBJ1-4; no firm D call. The source material was CD4+ or CD8+ T cells sorted from blood, sampled in a trial of the OX40 agonist ivuxolimab. The sequence was obtained from an adult with an advanced solid tumor such as melanoma, head and neck, liver or kidney cancer. CDR3 amino acids: CAIHVRENEKLFF. The CDR3 bases are TGTGCCATCCATGTTAGGGAGAATGAAAAACTGTTTTTT.